The 30 T cell receptor beta chains given below trace back to one sample, sequenced in a study of multiple sclerosis patients with progressive multifocal leukoencephalopathy. The sample's time point: about a year of natalizumab therapy. Produced via immunoSEQ multiplex PCR; TCRdb's table is partial and in-frame only. The sample records 25,000 or so clones, approximately 89% being singletons. The sequencing used PBMCs, collected from a patient treated with natalizumab. Receptors were obtained from a man under 40 with multiple sclerosis.

The rearrangement uses TRBV7-9 and TRBJ2-1; TRBD2 matches 9 bases. The CDR3 runs 14 residues. Germline V gene data show CDR1 as SEHNR and CDR2 as FQNEAQ (reference sequence). V gave up 5 bases and J gave up 6 bases; unmatched junction bases: 5. CDR3 protein: CASSGSREGNEQFF. The CDR3 coding sequence is TGTGCCAGCAGCGGGTCGCGGGAGGGCAATGAGCAGTTCTTC.

The genes are TRBV19 and TRBJ1-2; D may be TRBD1 (6 bases). The CDR3 is made up of 17 amino acids. Germline CDR1 LNHDA, CDR2 SQIVND (reference sequence). The germline V and J ends were trimmed by 1 base and 6 bases, with 21 bases remaining between them. This chain's CDR3 is CASSIAGVGGPGNGYTF. The CDR3 region has the DNA TGTGCCAGTAGTATAGCGGGGGTAGGGGGGCCTGGAAATGGCTACACCTTC.

The V call is TRBV5-5, the J call TRBJ2-5; 14 bases map to TRBD2. Trimming cost V 2 bases and J 2 bases; bases outside gene matches: 5. The CDR3 has 17 amino acids. CDR1 and CDR2 from the germline V gene are SGHKS and YYEKEE (reference sequence). CDR3 coding DNA: TGTGCCAGCAGCTTCGGGACTAGCGGGAGAGTTCAAGAGACCCAGTACTTC. It is translated as CASSFGTSGRVQETQYF.

The chain joins TRBV19 to TRBJ1-1, with 7 positions matching TRBD1. The CDR3 loop spans 12 amino acids. Germline V CDR1 and CDR2: LNHDA, SQIVND (reference sequence). The J segment lost 8 bases and the V segment lost 2 bases, leaving 2 bases of the junction unmatched. The CDR3 coding sequence is TGTGCCAGTAGTATATTGGGACAGGAAGCTTTCTTT. This translates into CASSILGQEAFF.

In its sample, this clone was seen once. The J gene is TRBJ2-2, the V gene TRBV2, with D unresolved. The germline gives CDR1 SNHLY, CDR2 FYNNEI. V was pared by 2 bases and J by 4 bases, with 8 bases between. The CDR3 has 14 amino acids. The CDR3 loop reads CASSESRVTGELFF. The CDR3 bases are TGTGCCAGCAGTGAATCGCGAGTCACCGGGGAGCTGTTTTTT.

This clone was recorded a few times. V usage is TRBV5-1 and J usage is TRBJ1-4, with 8 nucleotides matching TRBD1. This CDR3 is built from 15 residues. The germline CDR1 and CDR2 sequences are SGHRS and YFSETQ. The ends lost 3 bases at V and 7 bases at J; junction bases unmatched: 8. The CDR3 nucleotides read TGCGCCAGCAGCTGGGGGCCAGGGGGCGGTGAAAAACTGTTTTTT. It yields the protein CASSWGPGGGEKLFF.

The J gene is TRBJ2-7, the V gene TRBV4-3; no firm D call. V lost 0 bases, J lost 0 bases, and 9 bases lay in between. CDR1 is LGHNA, CDR2 YSLEER, per germline. CDR3 size: 15 residues. The CDR3 bases are TGCGCCAGCAGCCAAGATTTGACATCCTCCTACGAGCAGTACTTC. This encodes CASSQDLTSSYEQYF.

The chain employs TRBV15 and TRBJ1-1; D is perhaps TRBD1 (5 bases). CDR3 size: 15 residues. V lost 2 bases and J 7 bases, leaving 17 bases between the germline ends. Germline-derived CDR1 and CDR2 are LNHNV and YYDKDF (reference sequence). The CDR3 region has the DNA TGTGCCACCAGCAGATCCATTGGGGGGACCGTTGAAGCTTTCTTT. Protein: CATSRSIGGTVEAFF.

The chain carries TRBV4-3 and TRBJ1-2; D possibly corresponds to TRBD1 (6 bases). This CDR3 comprises 15 residues. Trimming pared 1 base from V and 5 bases from J, leaving 14 bases between. Germline lookup yields CDR1 LGHNA and CDR2 YSLEER. DNA for the CDR3: TGCGCCAGCAGCCAAGGCGTTACAGGGTCTTATGGCTACACCTTC. This gives the protein CASSQGVTGSYGYTF.

The gene calls are TRBV4-1 and TRBJ2-3; TRBD2 agrees at 11 bases. Trimming removed 1 base from V and 3 bases from J; junction bases left unmatched: 0. This CDR3 is built from 15 residues. Germline assignment: CDR1 MGHRA and CDR2 YSYEKL. As DNA, the CDR3 is TGCGCCAGCAGCCAAGGACTAGCGGGAACAGATACGCAGTATTTT. Residues: CASSQGLAGTDTQYF.

This clone was observed a single time. As the CDR3 is not closed by the conserved phenylalanine or tryptophan, this likely results from a read error. The chain has TRBV7-9 and TRBJ1-2, with TRBD1 as a possible D gene (6 bases). This CDR3 has 15 residues. Germline CDR1 reads SEHNR; CDR2 reads FQNEAQ (reference sequence). Trimming took 5 bases from V and 8 from J, leaving 21 bases between them. The CDR3 sequence is CASSPPNTGRGGYTL. Here the CDR3 DNA reads TGTGCCAGCAGCCCCCCCAATACAGGGCGGGGAGGCTACACCCTC.

This rearrangement joins TRBV6-5 to TRBJ2-3, with 12 bases fitting TRBD2. The germline gives CDR1 MNHEY, CDR2 SVGAGI. The CDR3 is 15 residues long. Trimming cost V 2 bases and J 6 bases; bases outside gene matches: 3. The CDR3: CASSYVLAGGDTQYF. Written as DNA, the CDR3 is TGTGCCAGCAGTTACGTTCTAGCGGGAGGGGATACGCAGTATTTT.

Only a few counts were recorded for this clone. The chain employs TRBV6-6 and TRBJ1-1; a weak D match, TRBD1 (6 bases). Germline assignment: CDR1 MNHNY and CDR2 SVGAGI (reference sequence). CDR3 size: 12 residues. Trimming took 4 bases from V and 10 from J, leaving 13 bases between them. CDR3 in DNA: TGTGCCAGCAGTTGGGAAAACAGGGTAGCTTTCTTT. Translating it yields CASSWENRVAFF.

The chain employs TRBV18 and TRBJ1-1; tentatively, D is TRBD1 (6 bases). Trimming took 4 bases from V and 1 from J, leaving 10 bases between them. CDR1 KGHSH and CDR2 LQKENI come from the germline V gene. The CDR3 sequence is 14 residues long. The CDR3 DNA reads TGTGCCAGCTCACTTTACAGGGAGAACACTGAAGCTTTCTTT. Translating gives CASSLYRENTEAFF.

The chain employs TRBV18 and TRBJ2-3; D call uncertain. Trimming cost V 4 bases and J 4 bases, with 9 bases left between them. Germline-derived CDR1 and CDR2 are KGHSH and LQKENI. This CDR3 region has 13 residues. CDR3 coding DNA: TGTGCCAGCTCACTTCTCGTCTCAGATACGCAGTATTTT. This codes for CASSLLVSDTQYF. Drawing the rest from reference TRBV18 and TRBJ2-3, the complete variable domain is NAGVMQNPRHLVRRRGQEARLRCSPMKGHSHVYWYRQLPEEGLKFMVYLQKENIIDESGMPKERFSAEFPKEGPSILRIQQVVRGDSAAYFCASSLLVSDTQYFGPGTRLTVL.

The CDR3, as DNA: TGTGCCAGCAGCCCCCCAACTAGCGGGAGGGTGACCTACGAGCAGTACGTC. Translation gives CASSPPTSGRVTYEQYV. The V gene is TRBV5-6, the J gene TRBJ2-7, with 13 bases identical to TRBD2. V shed 4 bases, J shed 2 bases, and the junction held 9 bases outside the gene matches. This CDR3 contains 17 residues. Germline CDR1 is SGHDT and CDR2 is YYEEEE.

V is TRBV6-5 and J is TRBJ1-2; 10 bases agree with TRBD1. Germline V CDR1 and CDR2: MNHEY, SVGAGI. V shed 6 bases and J 3 bases; nucleotides not matched to a gene: 4. The CDR3 sequence is 14 residues long. The chain's CDR3 is CASRGQGKDYGYTF. DNA of the CDR3: TGTGCCAGCAGGGGACAGGGGAAGGACTATGGCTACACCTTC.

The gene calls are TRBV19 and TRBJ2-5; D is perhaps TRBD1 (6 bases). The V and J ends lost 3 bases and 0 bases respectively, with 11 bases between them. This CDR3 comprises 15 residues. Germline-derived CDR1 and CDR2 are LNHDA and SQIVND (reference sequence). The CDR3 region is CASSIIGQNQETQYF. The CDR3 nucleotides read TGTGCCAGTAGTATTATCGGACAGAACCAAGAGACCCAGTACTTC. Full variable domain (missing parts from reference TRBV19 and TRBJ2-5): DGGITQSPKYLFRKEGQNVTLSCEQNLNHDAMYWYRQDPGQGLRLIYYSQIVNDFQKGDIAEGYSVSREKKESFPLTVTSAQKNPTAFYLCASSIIGQNQETQYFGPGTRLLVL.

The chain joins TRBV7-6 to TRBJ1-1; 8 nucleotides match TRBD1. Germline CDR1 and CDR2: SGHVS and FNYEAQ. This CDR3 contains 13 residues. V gave up 5 bases and J gave up 7 bases; unmatched junction bases: 6. The CDR3: CASSPGQGSEAFF. DNA for the CDR3: TGTGCCAGCAGCCCCGGACAGGGAAGTGAAGCTTTCTTT.

The chain links TRBV30 to TRBJ2-3, with TRBD1 as a possible D gene (5 bases). The length of the CDR3 is 13 residues. Germline lookup yields CDR1 GTSNPN and CDR2 SVGIG (reference sequence). V lost 8 bases and J 0 bases, leaving 12 bases between the germline ends. The CDR3 region is CARARVSTDTQYF. CDR3 nucleotide sequence: TGTGCCCGGGCCAGGGTAAGCACAGATACGCAGTATTTT.

The chain joins TRBV18 to TRBJ2-1, with 7 bases aligning to TRBD2. The CDR3 extends over 15 amino acids. CDR1 is KGHSH, CDR2 LQKENI, per germline. V was clipped by 3 bases and J by 4 bases; unmatched bases: 6. The CDR3 reads CASSPRGKGYNEQFF. CDR3 bases: TGTGCCAGCTCACCGCGGGGGAAAGGGTACAATGAGCAGTTCTTC.

This clone appeared once. The V gene is TRBV30, the J gene TRBJ1-5, with D possibly TRBD1 on 5 matching bases. The germline V gene has CDR1 GTSNPN and CDR2 SVGIG (reference sequence). The CDR3 length is 14 residues. V dropped 3 bases and J dropped 2 bases, with 11 bases sitting between them. CDR3: CAWRLGGGNQPQHF. CDR3 bases: TGTGCCTGGAGGCTGGGGGGGGGCAATCAGCCCCAGCATTTT.

This sequence joins TRBV2 and TRBJ2-3; D remains ambiguous. Trimming stripped 5 bases from V and 3 bases from J, with 12 bases between. The germline gives CDR1 SNHLY, CDR2 FYNNEI. The CDR3 is 14 amino acids. CDR3 DNA: TGTGCCAGCAGTAAAGGGTCGGTAACAGATACGCAGTATTTT. Amino acids: CASSKGSVTDTQYF.

This chain joins TRBV18 and TRBJ2-2; 11 bases line up with TRBD1. This CDR3 is 15 amino acids long. CDR1 and CDR2 from the germline V gene are KGHSH and LQKENI. V dropped 5 bases and J dropped 4; count of bases not matched to a gene: 3. CDR3 nucleotides: TGTGCCAGCTCAGCCGGGACAGGGGGCACCGGGGAGCTGTTTTTT. It specifies CASSAGTGGTGELFF.

The rearrangement joins TRBV5-1 to TRBJ2-7, with D unclear. Trimming cost V 3 bases and J 4 bases, with 8 bases left between them. This CDR3 is 12 amino acids long. Germline CDR1 and CDR2: SGHRS and YFSETQ. The CDR3 coding sequence is TGCGCCAGCAGCTCCGATTTTTACGAGCAGTACTTC. The encoded protein is CASSSDFYEQYF.

This clone was detected only once. This chain links TRBV21-1 with TRBJ1-1. TRBV21-1 counts as a pseudogene. This CDR3 spans 15 amino acids. The CDR3 is CAATAGEIRNTEAFF. CDR3 nucleotides: TGTGCCGCAACGGCCGGGGAAATAAGGAACACTGAAGCTTTCTTT.

The chain has TRBV6-6 and TRBJ2-1; D is possibly TRBD2 (5 bases). The V and J ends lost 8 bases and 7 bases respectively, with 9 bases between them. This CDR3 comprises 11 residues. The germline gives CDR1 MNHNY, CDR2 SVGAGI (reference sequence). The CDR3 DNA is TGTGCCAGCGGGTCGGGAAATGAGCAGTTCTTC. Protein product: CASGSGNEQFF.

The V gene is TRBV4-3, the J gene TRBJ1-5, with 9 bases lining up with TRBD1. Per germline, CDR1 LGHNA and CDR2 YSLEER. V dropped 4 bases and J dropped 1; count of bases not matched to a gene: 5. The CDR3 covers 16 residues. CDR3 bases: TGCGCCAGCAGCCCTGGGACAGGGAACAGCAATCAGCCCCAGCATTTT. Amino acids: CASSPGTGNSNQPQHF.

The V gene is TRBV4-3, the J gene TRBJ1-3; D might be TRBD1 (5 bases). The CDR3 covers 15 residues. With 2 bases removed from V and 1 base from J, the gap between germline ends came to 9 bases. Germline CDR1 LGHNA, CDR2 YSLEER. As DNA, the CDR3 is TGCGCCAGCAGCCAACAGGGAACGTCTGGAAACACCATATATTTT. Its translation is CASSQQGTSGNTIYF.

V and J are TRBV4-3 and TRBJ2-7; D is ambiguous. This CDR3 region has 14 residues. Germline values: CDR1 LGHNA, CDR2 YSLEER. V was clipped by 0 bases and J by 0 bases, with 6 bases between them. CDR3: CASSQDLRSYEQYF. CDR3 DNA: TGCGCCAGCAGCCAAGATCTGCGCTCCTACGAGCAGTACTTC.